The 7 T cell receptor beta chains below come from one sample, sequenced in a study of human T cells and chemical hapten exposure (dated by TCRdb to the early 2020s). In the paper's terms, the time point label means: patch test 1, 2 weeks after DPC sensitization. What this sample's treatment or condition label stands for: therapeutic diphenylcyclopropenone sensitization with weekly scalp DPC. Library generation was performed with RACE. Sequenced on a NextSeq 500. TCRdb itself trimmed the public reads at Q25 with fastp, ran MiXCR and retained productive beta chains. Entries are consolidated by CDR3 protein sequence, retaining the most common genes and DNA. In this sample the table shows about 99,000 distinct CDR3 sequences, roughly an eighth of which occur a single time. Clones ranked in the top ten supply approximately 2% of the sample. The sequencing used whole blood, collected in connection with sensitization to the hapten diphenylcyclopropenone (DPC). These receptors came from a middle-aged woman with alopecia areata. Some clones in this sample may be carry-over from other donors' samples.

Ten or more counts support this clonotype. The chain links TRBV29-1 to TRBJ2-7; D unresolved. In germline, CDR1 is SQVTM, CDR2 ANQGSEA. V lost 7 bases and J lost 3, with 10 bases in between. The CDR3 extends over 11 amino acids. The DNA of the CDR3 is TGCAGCGCGAAGGAACGCTACGAGCAGTACTTC. It codes for CSAKERYEQYF.

This clonotype has at least ten counts. The DNA for the CDR3 is TGTGCCAGCAGCTTAAACTCCGGACGGCAAGATACGCAGTATTTT. Translated, it gives CASSLNSGRQDTQYF. The chain recombines TRBV7-3 with TRBJ2-3; D gene unclear. V lost 1 base and J lost 5, with 13 bases in between. Germline V gives CDR1 SGHTA, CDR2 FQGTGA. This CDR3 region has 15 residues.

The rearrangement uses TRBV28 and TRBJ2-7, with 8 bases fitting TRBD2. Germline trimming cut 6 bases from V and 1 base from J; bases unmatched to any gene: 8. CDR3 length: 15 residues. Germline loops: CDR1 MDHEN, CDR2 SYDVKM. The CDR3 DNA reads TGTGCCAGCAGCCCCAGCGGGAGTAGGTCCTACGAGCAGTACTTC. Amino acid sequence: CASSPSGSRSYEQYF.

This clonotype was recorded only once. A single base separates this from a much larger clone, so it may be a read error. V gene TRBV19 combines with J gene TRBJ1-4; D unclear. CDR3 size: 13 residues. Germline CDR1 and CDR2: LNHDA and SQIVND (reference sequence). CDR3 nucleotides: TGTGCCAGTAGTATTCCGGGAGTTGAAAAACTGTTATTT. It codes for CASSIPGVEKLLF.

The CDR3 region is CSVTSRTNTGELFF. The CDR3 DNA follows: TGCAGCGTTACCTCCCGAACGAACACCGGGGAGCTGTTTTTT. The chain recombines TRBV29-1 with TRBJ2-2; D call uncertain. The V end was cut by 5 bases, the J end by 0 bases, with 10 bases between. Per the germline V gene, CDR1 is SQVTM and CDR2 is ANQGSEA. The CDR3 extends over 14 amino acids.

The chain uses TRBV20-1 and TRBJ1-6; 10 nucleotides match TRBD1. V shed 0 bases, J shed 7 bases, and the junction held 6 bases outside the gene matches. There are 16 residues in the CDR3. Germline V gene lookup returns CDR1 DFQATT and CDR2 SNEGSKA (reference sequence). The CDR3 region is CSARDSRTGGNSPLHF. The CDR3, as DNA: TGCAGTGCTAGAGATAGCCGGACAGGGGGGAATTCACCCCTCCACTTT.

The sample holds many counts of this clonotype. V is TRBV19 and J is TRBJ2-3, with D unresolved. The germline V gene encodes CDR1 LNHDA and CDR2 SQIVND (reference sequence). The CDR3 spans 17 residues. V lost 5 bases to trimming and J lost 1 base, with 19 bases between them. The CDR3 sequence: CASSVPTGSSRTDTQYF. DNA for the CDR3: TGTGCCAGTAGTGTCCCGACGGGCTCTTCCCGCACAGATACGCAGTATTTT.